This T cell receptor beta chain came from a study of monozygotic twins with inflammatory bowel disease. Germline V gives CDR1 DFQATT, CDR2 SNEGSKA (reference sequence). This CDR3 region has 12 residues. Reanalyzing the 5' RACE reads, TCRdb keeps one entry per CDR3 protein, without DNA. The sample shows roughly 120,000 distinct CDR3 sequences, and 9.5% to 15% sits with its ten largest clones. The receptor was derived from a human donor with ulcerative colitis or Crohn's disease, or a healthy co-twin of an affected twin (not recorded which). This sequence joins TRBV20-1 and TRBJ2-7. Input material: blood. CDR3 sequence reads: CSASASSYEQYF.